Below, 25 T cell receptor beta chains from the same sample are listed, as sequenced in a study of CD8 T cells in ankylosing spondylitis. TCRdb recomputed calls from the 5' RACE reads with MiXCR, one row per CDR3 protein. The table lists about 240,000 distinct CDR3 sequences, 24% of them singletons. Sequencing input: blood, either unsorted or a sorted T cell fraction (not recorded which). Every receptor here comes from a male donor with ankylosing spondylitis or in good health (not recorded which).

The chain joins TRBV12-3 or TRBV12-4 to TRBJ2-3; no clear D. CDR3 length: 14 amino acids. The V gene lost 4 bases and the J gene lost 0 bases, with 8 bases spanning the gap. The CDR3 protein is CASSSGLSTDTQYF. CDR3 nucleotide sequence: TGTGCCAGCAGTTCCGGGTTGAGCACAGATACGCAGTATTTT.

This clonotype has ten or more counts. This chain uses TRBV29-1 with TRBJ2-3; 7 bases match TRBD2. J was trimmed by 6 bases and V by 3 bases; bases with no gene match: 9. The V gene's germline CDR1 is SQVTM and CDR2 ANQGSEA. The CDR3 loop spans 14 amino acids. CDR3 nucleotides: TGCAGCGTTGACGGTAGCGGGTCATTCGATACGCAGTATTTT. This codes for CSVDGSGSFDTQYF.

The V and J genes are TRBV5-1 and TRBJ2-1; TRBD2 matches at 8 bases. The J segment lost 7 bases and the V segment lost 4 bases, leaving 13 bases of the junction unmatched. Germline lookup yields CDR1 SGHRS and CDR2 YFSETQ. CDR3 length: 16 amino acids. CDR3: CASSGPRTGGSNEQFF. In DNA, the CDR3 is TGCGCCAGCAGCGGACCACGGACGGGGGGGTCGAATGAGCAGTTCTTC. Full variable domain (outside the CDR3, taken from reference TRBV5-1 and TRBJ2-1): KAGVTQTPRYLIKTRGQQVTLSCSPISGHRSVSWYQQTPGQGLQFLFEYFSETQRNKGNFPGRFSGRQFSNSRSEMNVSTLELGDSALYLCASSGPRTGGSNEQFFGPGTRLTVL.

This clonotype showed up many times. The rearrangement joins TRBV3-1 to TRBJ1-2, with D uncertain. The CDR3 extends over 13 amino acids. The V gene's germline CDR1 is LGHDT and CDR2 YNNKEL (reference sequence). The V end lost 4 bases, the J end lost 8 bases, and 14 bases lay between the germline ends. CDR3 bases: TGTGCCAGCAGCCGCGACCCGGTAGGGGGCTACACCTTC. This encodes CASSRDPVGGYTF.

The rearrangement uses TRBV20-1 and TRBJ2-5; D possibly corresponds to TRBD2 (5 bases). The CDR3 is 17 residues long. Germline V gene sequence: CDR1 DFQATT, CDR2 SNEGSKA (reference sequence). The V end was cut by 0 bases, the J end by 5 bases, with 22 bases between. CDR3 amino acids: CSARDGLPGMRGETQYF. CDR3 coding DNA: TGCAGTGCTAGAGATGGTCTTCCCGGGATGAGAGGGGAGACCCAGTACTTC.

This clonotype was detected ten times or more. The rearrangement links TRBV4-1 to TRBJ1-1, with 7 nucleotides matching TRBD1. The CDR3 covers 13 residues. Looked up from germline, CDR1 is MGHRA and CDR2 is YSYEKL. Unmatched junction bases numbered 12, after V lost 6 bases and J lost 11 bases. The CDR3 is CASRPIGGKNAFF. CDR3 in DNA: TGCGCCAGCAGACCTATAGGGGGCAAGAACGCTTTCTTT.

This clonotype came up many times. The genes are TRBV4-2 and TRBJ2-2; 8 nucleotides match TRBD2. Germline V CDR1 and CDR2: LGHNA, YNFKEQ. The trim removed 4 bases at V and 12 bases at J, leaving 19 bases unmatched. There are 17 residues in the CDR3. The DNA of the CDR3 is TGTGCCAGCAGCCCCCCCCCAGGGGATAGCGGGGCATTGCAGCTGTTTTTT. This encodes CASSPPPGDSGALQLFF.

The chain employs TRBV19 and TRBJ2-3, with 8 nucleotides matching TRBD2. Looked up from germline, CDR1 is LNHDA and CDR2 is SQIVND (reference sequence). Trimming cost V 6 bases and J 3 bases; bases outside gene matches: 5. This CDR3 has 14 residues. The CDR3 protein is CASRHSGTTDTQYF. The CDR3 coding sequence is TGTGCCAGTAGGCATAGCGGGACTACAGATACGCAGTATTTT. Full variable domain (outside the CDR3, taken from reference TRBV19 and TRBJ2-3): DGGITQSPKYLFRKEGQNVTLSCEQNLNHDAMYWYRQDPGQGLRLIYYSQIVNDFQKGDIAEGYSVSREKKESFPLTVTSAQKNPTAFYLCASRHSGTTDTQYFGPGTRLTVL.

The chain employs TRBV20-1 and TRBJ2-5; TRBD2 matches 7 bases. CDR1 DFQATT and CDR2 SNEGSKA come from the germline V gene (reference sequence). The CDR3 covers 18 residues. CDR3 amino acids: CWAQAPASGVPRKETQYF. CDR3 in DNA: TGCTGGGCACAGGCTCCGGCCAGCGGGGTCCCGAGGAAAGAGACCCAGTACTTC.

There are many counts of this clonotype. The chain has TRBV10-3 and TRBJ2-1; 10 positions agree with TRBD2. This CDR3 has 13 amino acids. Per the germline V gene, CDR1 is ENHRY and CDR2 is SYGVKD. Trimming at V came to 7 bases and at J to 8 bases, leaving 5 bases not matched to a gene. The CDR3 bases are TGTGCCATCATGAGCGGGGGGGCAGATGAGCAGTTCTTC. It yields the protein CAIMSGGADEQFF.

The J gene is TRBJ2-3, the V gene TRBV12-3 or TRBV12-4; D is undetermined. The CDR3 spans 12 residues. Trimming removed 2 bases at V and 4 bases at J, with 4 bases between. This CDR3 is CASSLISDTQYF. The CDR3 DNA reads as TGTGCCAGCAGTTTAATCTCAGATACGCAGTATTTT.

This clonotype has ten or more counts. This chain uses TRBV20-1 with TRBJ1-1; no clear D gene. Germline CDR1 is DFQATT and CDR2 is SNEGSKA (reference sequence). V lost 8 bases and J lost 5, with 18 bases in between. This CDR3 is 13 amino acids long. The CDR3 spells CSRGGLGRTEAFF. The DNA of the CDR3 is TGCAGTCGCGGAGGCCTGGGGAGGACTGAAGCTTTCTTT.

This clonotype was picked up a small number of times. This chain connects TRBV7-2 to TRBJ2-5, with D perhaps given as TRBD1 or TRBD2 (6 bases each). The V end lost 2 bases, the J end lost 5 bases, and 12 bases lay between the germline ends. Germline loops: CDR1 SGHTA, CDR2 FQGNSA. The CDR3 consists of 14 residues. The CDR3 region is CASSLLWGAETQYF. The CDR3 DNA sequence: TGTGCCAGCAGCTTACTGTGGGGGGCCGAGACCCAGTACTTC.

There are many counts of this clonotype. CDR3 in DNA: TGCAGTGCTTCGGGATACAATGAGCAGTTCTTC. Translated, it gives CSASGYNEQFF. The chain joins TRBV20-1 to TRBJ2-1; TRBD2 is a possible D gene (5 bases). Per the germline V gene, CDR1 is DFQATT and CDR2 is SNEGSKA (reference sequence). V lost 5 bases to trimming and J lost 4 bases, with 6 bases between them. The CDR3 runs 11 residues.

CDR3 amino acids: CASSRGLAGVGNEQFF. CDR3 bases: TGTGCCAGCAGCCGCGGACTAGCGGGGGTCGGGAATGAGCAGTTCTTC. The V gene is TRBV6-1, the J gene TRBJ2-1, with TRBD2 identical over 13 bases. Germline CDR1 MNHNS, CDR2 SASEGT. The CDR3 is 16 amino acids. The V gene end was trimmed by 6 bases and the J gene end by 7 bases; junction bases not matched to a gene: 9.

The J gene is TRBJ2-1, the V gene TRBV4-2; TRBD1 aligns across 9 bases. The V gene's germline CDR1 is LGHNA and CDR2 YNFKEQ. J lost 8 bases, V lost 3 bases, and 14 bases had no gene match. CDR3 length: 17 residues. This chain's CDR3 is CASSHLTGTGSKDEQFF. Written as DNA, the CDR3 is TGTGCCAGCAGCCATTTAACCGGGACAGGGTCTAAGGATGAGCAGTTCTTC.

This chain joins TRBV20-1 and TRBJ2-5; 13 nucleotides match TRBD2. J lost 7 bases, V lost 8 bases, and 4 bases had no gene match. Per the germline V gene, CDR1 is DFQATT and CDR2 is SNEGSKA (reference sequence). The CDR3 has 12 residues. In DNA form, the CDR3 reads TGCAGTCAACTAGCGGGGGGGCGGACCCAGTACTTC. Amino acid sequence: CSQLAGGRTQYF.

This clonotype came up many times. V is TRBV20-1 and J is TRBJ2-3, with a weak D call TRBD1 (7 bases). Germline V gene data show CDR1 as DFQATT and CDR2 as SNEGSKA (reference sequence). The CDR3 is made up of 15 amino acids. V was cut by 8 bases and J by 2 bases, with 20 bases left in between. The CDR3 DNA reads TGCAGTCCACTAGCTGGGACAGCCGACACAGATACGCAGTATTTT. Protein: CSPLAGTADTDTQYF.

The chain couples TRBV4-1 to TRBJ2-7, with 7 positions matching TRBD2. This CDR3 spans 15 amino acids. V shed 3 bases and J 2 bases; nucleotides not matched to a gene: 7. CDR1 is MGHRA and CDR2 is YSYEKL in the germline V gene. CDR3 sequence: CASSQLLAAAYEQYF. CDR3 DNA sequence: TGCGCCAGCAGCCAGCTCCTAGCGGCAGCCTACGAGCAGTACTTC.

This clonotype was observed at least ten times. This chain connects TRBV5-6 to TRBJ2-4, with 8 bases aligning to TRBD1. V was pared by 4 bases and J by 1 base, with 1 base of the junction left unmatched. This CDR3 comprises 14 residues. Looked up from germline, CDR1 is SGHDT and CDR2 is YYEEEE. This CDR3 reads CASSRDRAKNIQYF. The DNA of the CDR3 is TGTGCCAGCAGCCGGGACAGGGCCAAAAACATTCAGTACTTC.

Written as DNA, the CDR3 is TGTGCCAGCAGCTTTCTCGGGGCTTCCACAGATACGCAGTATTTT. This gives the protein CASSFLGASTDTQYF. The V call is TRBV7-3, the J call TRBJ2-3; D could derive from TRBD1 or TRBD2 (5 bases each). From germline, CDR1 is SGHTA and CDR2 FQGTGA. The CDR3 totals 15 residues. Trimming pared 3 bases from V and 2 bases from J, leaving 12 bases between.

Ten or more counts support this clonotype. The chain couples TRBV20-1 to TRBJ2-7; TRBD2 matches 9 bases. The CDR3 consists of 15 residues. Germline-derived CDR1 and CDR2 are DFQATT and SNEGSKA (reference sequence). J was trimmed by 4 bases and V by 0 bases; bases with no gene match: 7. The CDR3 is CSARDAGGPLYEQYF. The CDR3 coding sequence is TGCAGTGCTAGAGACGCGGGGGGGCCTTTATACGAGCAGTACTTC.

There are many counts of this clonotype. V usage is TRBV20-1 and J usage is TRBJ1-2; TRBD1 is a possible D gene (6 bases). The CDR3 spans 11 residues. Between the trimmed V and J ends, which lost 6 bases and 6 bases, there was a span of 11 bases. CDR1 is DFQATT, CDR2 SNEGSKA, per germline (reference sequence). The CDR3 protein is CSAEQGNGYTF. CDR3 DNA sequence: TGCAGTGCGGAACAGGGAAATGGCTACACCTTC.

At least ten counts were recorded for this clonotype. V usage is TRBV6-6 and J usage is TRBJ1-1; the D is unclear. This CDR3 has 12 residues. Deletions cut 6 bases from V and 3 bases from J, with 8 bases between. Germline values: CDR1 MNHNY, CDR2 SVGAGI (reference sequence). CDR3 in DNA: TGTGCCAGCAGGACCATGGACACTGAAGCTTTCTTT. This codes for CASRTMDTEAFF.

The chain employs TRBV6-1 and TRBJ2-1, with 12 bases matching TRBD2. This CDR3 is 16 amino acids long. The germline V gene encodes CDR1 MNHNS and CDR2 SASEGT. The V gene end was trimmed by 5 bases and the J gene end by 8 bases; junction bases not matched to a gene: 10. The CDR3 sequence is CASSPASGGDNHEQFF. CDR3 nucleotide sequence: TGTGCCAGCAGTCCCGCTAGCGGGGGGGATAATCATGAGCAGTTCTTC.